This T cell receptor beta chain was identified during a study of shared clonotypes between healthy human individuals. Broader study findings: Sequencing of the sorted subsets was shown by rarefaction to be incomplete despite large depth.

TCRdb's table, derived via immunoSEQ multiplex PCR, lists solely in-frame clones and lacks some. The sample records some 2 million clones, less than 95% being singletons. This clone occurred once. Its antigen is currently unknown. The V gene's germline CDR1 is MGHDK and CDR2 SYGVNS. The CDR3 is made up of 14 amino acids. The V segment lost 2 bases and the J segment 11 bases; nucleotides outside the gene matches: 9. Selected positively for CCR7 and CD45RO-negative, naive CD8 cells excluded terminally differentiated effector memory CD45RA+ cells. V usage is TRBV25-1 and J usage is TRBJ2-1; TRBD1 agrees at 7 bases. The origin of this receptor is a man aged 18-30 years in good health. The sequencing input was naive CD8+ T cells sorted from blood. The CDR3, as DNA: TGTGCCAGCAGTGAAGGGGGAGAAGGGGGCAAGCAGTTCTTC. Protein sequence: CASSEGGEGGKQFF.